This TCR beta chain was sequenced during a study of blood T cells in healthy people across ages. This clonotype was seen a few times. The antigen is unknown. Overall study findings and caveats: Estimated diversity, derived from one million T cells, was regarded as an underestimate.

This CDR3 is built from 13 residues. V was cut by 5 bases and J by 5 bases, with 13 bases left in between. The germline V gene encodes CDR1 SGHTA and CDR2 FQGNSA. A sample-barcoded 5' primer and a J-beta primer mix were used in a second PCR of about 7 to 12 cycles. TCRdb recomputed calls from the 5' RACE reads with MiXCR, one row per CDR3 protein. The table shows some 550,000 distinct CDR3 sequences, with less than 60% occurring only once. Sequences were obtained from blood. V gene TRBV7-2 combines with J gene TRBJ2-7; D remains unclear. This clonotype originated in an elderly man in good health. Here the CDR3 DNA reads TGTGCCAGCAGCCTGGGCCCCTATAACGAGCAGTACTTC. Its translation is CASSLGPYNEQYF. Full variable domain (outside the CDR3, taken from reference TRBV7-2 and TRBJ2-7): GAGVSQSPSNKVTEKGKDVELRCDPISGHTALYWYRQSLGQGLEFLIYFQGNSAPDKSGLPSDRFSAERTGGSVSTLTIQRTQQEDSAVYLCASSLGPYNEQYFGPGTRLTVT.